Here is one T cell receptor beta chain with its context. The CDR3 covers 13 residues. The V gene lost 6 bases and the J gene lost 2 bases, with 11 bases spanning the gap. Germline CDR1 is MNHNS and CDR2 is SASEGT. In TCRdb, the RT-PCR reads were re-called with MiXCR into one record per CDR3 protein. Of 650,000 to 800,000 distinct CDR3 sequences detected, 11% to 15% appear once; the ten largest clones hold roughly 3.6%. The sequence came from a female donor in good health, serving as a healthy control. The chain has TRBV6-1 and TRBJ2-7; D is uncertain. Sequencing was carried out using memory CD4+ T cells from blood. The CDR3 nucleotides read TGTGCCAGCAGGCCACTGAAGACCTACGAGCAGTACTTC. Its protein is CASRPLKTYEQYF.